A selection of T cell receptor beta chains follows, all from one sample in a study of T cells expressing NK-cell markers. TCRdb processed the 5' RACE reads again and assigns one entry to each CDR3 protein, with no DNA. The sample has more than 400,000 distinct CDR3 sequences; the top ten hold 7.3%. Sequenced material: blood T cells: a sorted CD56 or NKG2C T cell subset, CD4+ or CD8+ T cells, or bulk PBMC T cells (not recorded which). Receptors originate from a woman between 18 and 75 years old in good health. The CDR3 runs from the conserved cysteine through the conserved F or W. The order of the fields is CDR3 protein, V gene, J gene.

cdr3_aa: CASSSLAGGTNEQFF
v_call: TRBV6-5
j_call: TRBJ2-1

cdr3_aa: CASSQGQSGYEQYF
v_call: TRBV4-2
j_call: TRBJ2-7

cdr3_aa: CAISSAGDGSYNEQFF
v_call: TRBV10-3
j_call: TRBJ2-1

cdr3_aa: CSAKLGGAQYF
v_call: TRBV20-1
j_call: TRBJ2-3

cdr3_aa: CASSGAGATGLGVF
v_call: TRBV28
j_call: TRBJ2-1

cdr3_aa: CSAPTTPLNTEAFF
v_call: TRBV20-1
j_call: TRBJ1-1

cdr3_aa: CATSRARGRVSDTQYF
v_call: TRBV15
j_call: TRBJ2-3

cdr3_aa: CASSQVNRPLTDTQYF
v_call: TRBV14
j_call: TRBJ2-3

cdr3_aa: CSARDMGRTNTGELFF
v_call: TRBV20-1
j_call: TRBJ2-2

cdr3_aa: CASSYTRGFDEQYF
v_call: TRBV11-2
j_call: TRBJ2-7

cdr3_aa: CASSLAMASGRNEQFF
v_call: TRBV3-1
j_call: TRBJ2-1

cdr3_aa: CSYRVFGNGYTF
v_call: TRBV20-1
j_call: TRBJ1-2

cdr3_aa: CASTPGQLNTEAFF
v_call: TRBV6-2/TRBV6-3
j_call: TRBJ1-1

cdr3_aa: CASSQDSGVNQPQHF
v_call: TRBV3-1
j_call: TRBJ1-5

cdr3_aa: CASSQTGQGYGNEKLFF
v_call: TRBV5-1
j_call: TRBJ1-4

cdr3_aa: CASSLMLGDNEQFF
v_call: TRBV5-4
j_call: TRBJ2-1

cdr3_aa: CSAPEPGQVSYEQYF
v_call: TRBV20-1
j_call: TRBJ2-7

cdr3_aa: CASSHSAEAFF
v_call: TRBV3-1
j_call: TRBJ1-1

cdr3_aa: CASSQIEGDIEMATNGYTF
v_call: TRBV3-1
j_call: TRBJ1-2

cdr3_aa: CASSTGTGQFYEQYF
v_call: TRBV7-9
j_call: TRBJ2-7

cdr3_aa: CASSVAGGIEAFF
v_call: TRBV9
j_call: TRBJ1-1

cdr3_aa: CASSLGVAGGQETQYF
v_call: TRBV4-3
j_call: TRBJ2-5

cdr3_aa: CASRKSGTSGNEQFF
v_call: TRBV11-1
j_call: TRBJ2-1

cdr3_aa: CASSLAGAEDTQYF
v_call: TRBV7-2
j_call: TRBJ2-3

cdr3_aa: CASTRGTGLETQYF
v_call: TRBV2
j_call: TRBJ2-5